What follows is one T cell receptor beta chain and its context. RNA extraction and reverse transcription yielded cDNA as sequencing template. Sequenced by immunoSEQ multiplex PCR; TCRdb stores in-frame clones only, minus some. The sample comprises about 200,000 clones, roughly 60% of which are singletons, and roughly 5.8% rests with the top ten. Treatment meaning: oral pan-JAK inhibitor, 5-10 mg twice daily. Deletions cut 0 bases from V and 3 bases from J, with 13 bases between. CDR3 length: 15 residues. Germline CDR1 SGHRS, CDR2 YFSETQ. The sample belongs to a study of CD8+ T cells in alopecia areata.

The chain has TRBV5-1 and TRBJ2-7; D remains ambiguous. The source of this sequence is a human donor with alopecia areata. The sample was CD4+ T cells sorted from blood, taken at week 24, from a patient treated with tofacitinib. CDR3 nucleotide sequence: TGCGCCAGCAGCTTGGGGCCCGACCCCCTCTACGAGCAGTACTTC. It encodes CASSLGPDPLYEQYF.